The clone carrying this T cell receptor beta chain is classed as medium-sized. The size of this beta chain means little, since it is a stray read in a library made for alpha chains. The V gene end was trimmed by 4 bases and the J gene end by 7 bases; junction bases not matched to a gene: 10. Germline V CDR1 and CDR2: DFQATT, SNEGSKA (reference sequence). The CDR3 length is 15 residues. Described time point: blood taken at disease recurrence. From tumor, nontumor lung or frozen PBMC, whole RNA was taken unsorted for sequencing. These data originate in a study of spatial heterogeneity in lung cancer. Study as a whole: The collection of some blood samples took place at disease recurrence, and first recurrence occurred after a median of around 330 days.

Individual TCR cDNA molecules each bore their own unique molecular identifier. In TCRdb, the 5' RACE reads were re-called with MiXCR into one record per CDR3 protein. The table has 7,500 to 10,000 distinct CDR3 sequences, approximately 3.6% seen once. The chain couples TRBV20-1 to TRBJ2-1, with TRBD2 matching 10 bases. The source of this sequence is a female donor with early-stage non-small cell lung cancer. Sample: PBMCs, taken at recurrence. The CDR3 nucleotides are TGCAGTGCTACCCAACTAGCGGGGTCTCATAATGAGCAGTTCTTC. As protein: CSATQLAGSHNEQFF.